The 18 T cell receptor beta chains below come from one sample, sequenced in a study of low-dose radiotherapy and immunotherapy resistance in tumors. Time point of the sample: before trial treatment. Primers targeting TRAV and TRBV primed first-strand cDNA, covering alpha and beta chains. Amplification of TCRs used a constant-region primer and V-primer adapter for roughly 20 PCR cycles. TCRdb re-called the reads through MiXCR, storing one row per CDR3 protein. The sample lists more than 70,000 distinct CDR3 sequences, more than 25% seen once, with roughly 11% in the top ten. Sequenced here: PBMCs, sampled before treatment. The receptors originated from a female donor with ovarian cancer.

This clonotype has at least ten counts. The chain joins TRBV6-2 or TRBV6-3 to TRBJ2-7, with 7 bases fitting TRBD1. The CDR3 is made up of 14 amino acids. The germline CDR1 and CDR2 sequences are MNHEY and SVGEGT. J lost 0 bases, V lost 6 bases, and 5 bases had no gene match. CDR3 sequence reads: CASRKGTDSYEQYF. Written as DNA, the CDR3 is TGTGCCAGCAGGAAGGGGACAGACTCCTACGAGCAGTACTTC.

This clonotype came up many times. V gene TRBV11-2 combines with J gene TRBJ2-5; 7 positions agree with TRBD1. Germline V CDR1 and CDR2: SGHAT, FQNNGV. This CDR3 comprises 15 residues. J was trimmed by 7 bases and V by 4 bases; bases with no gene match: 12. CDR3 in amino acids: CASSYGTATPGTQYF. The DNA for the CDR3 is TGTGCCAGCAGCTACGGGACAGCTACCCCGGGGACCCAGTACTTC.

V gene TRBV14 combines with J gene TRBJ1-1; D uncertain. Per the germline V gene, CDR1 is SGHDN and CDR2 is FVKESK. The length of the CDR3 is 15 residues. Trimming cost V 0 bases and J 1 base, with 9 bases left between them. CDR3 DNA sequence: TGTGCCAGCAGCCAAGATATGAAGGAGAACACTGAAGCTTTCTTT. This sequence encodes CASSQDMKENTEAFF.

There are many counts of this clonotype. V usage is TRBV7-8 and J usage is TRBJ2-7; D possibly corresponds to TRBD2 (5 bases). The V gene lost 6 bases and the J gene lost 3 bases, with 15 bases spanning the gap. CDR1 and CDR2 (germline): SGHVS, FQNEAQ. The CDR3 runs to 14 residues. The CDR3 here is CASRKQRTGYEQYF. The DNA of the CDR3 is TGTGCCAGCAGGAAACAGCGGACGGGCTACGAGCAGTACTTC.

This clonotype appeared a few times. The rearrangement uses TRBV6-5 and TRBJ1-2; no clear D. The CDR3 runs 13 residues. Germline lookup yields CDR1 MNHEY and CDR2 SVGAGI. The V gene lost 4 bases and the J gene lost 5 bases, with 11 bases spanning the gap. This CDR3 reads CASSFGIEYGYTF. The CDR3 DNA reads TGTGCCAGCAGTTTCGGGATCGAATATGGCTACACCTTC.

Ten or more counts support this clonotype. The CDR3 region has the DNA TGTGCCAGCAGCTTGGACGCTTCGAACACTGAAGCTTTCTTT. Translating gives CASSLDASNTEAFF. The chain joins TRBV11-1 to TRBJ1-1; D not certain. Germline loops: CDR1 SGHAT, CDR2 FQDESV (reference sequence). The CDR3 spans 14 residues. The germline V and J ends were trimmed by 3 bases and 1 base, with 9 bases remaining between them.

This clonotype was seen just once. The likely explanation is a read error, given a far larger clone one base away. CDR3 region: CASSSSGQGKRGNEQYF. CDR3 bases: TGTGCCAGCAGTTCCTCGGGGCAGGGGAAGAGGGGGAATGAGCAGTACTTC. The chain combines TRBV28 with TRBJ2-5; possible D gene TRBD1, 6 bases. The CDR3 runs to 17 residues. Germline V gene lookup returns CDR1 MDHEN and CDR2 SYDVKM. Deletions cut 4 bases from V and 11 bases from J, with 29 bases between.

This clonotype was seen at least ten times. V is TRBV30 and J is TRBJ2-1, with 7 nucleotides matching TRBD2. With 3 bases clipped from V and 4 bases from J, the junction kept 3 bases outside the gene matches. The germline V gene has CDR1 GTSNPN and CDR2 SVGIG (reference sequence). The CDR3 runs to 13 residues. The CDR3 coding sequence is TGTGCCTGGAGCCTAGCGGAATACAATGAGCAGTTCTTC. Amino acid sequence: CAWSLAEYNEQFF.

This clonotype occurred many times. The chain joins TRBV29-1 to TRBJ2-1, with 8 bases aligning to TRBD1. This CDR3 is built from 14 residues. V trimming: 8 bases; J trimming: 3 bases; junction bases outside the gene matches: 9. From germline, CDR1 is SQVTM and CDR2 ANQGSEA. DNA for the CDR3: TGCAGCCTTGGGACCGGGACAGGCTACAATGAGCAGTTCTTC. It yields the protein CSLGTGTGYNEQFF.

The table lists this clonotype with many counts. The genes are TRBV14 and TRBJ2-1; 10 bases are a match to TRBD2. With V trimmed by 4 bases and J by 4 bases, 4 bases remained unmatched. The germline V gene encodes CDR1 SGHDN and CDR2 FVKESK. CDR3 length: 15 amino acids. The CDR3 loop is CASSPYSGGYNEQFF. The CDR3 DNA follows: TGTGCCAGCAGCCCCTATAGCGGGGGGTACAATGAGCAGTTCTTC.

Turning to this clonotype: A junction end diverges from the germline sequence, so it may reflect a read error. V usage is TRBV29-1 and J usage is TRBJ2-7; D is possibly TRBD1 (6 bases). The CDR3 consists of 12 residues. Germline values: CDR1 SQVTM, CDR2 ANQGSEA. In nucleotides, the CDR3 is TGCAGCGTGAGGGGGTGGGACGGCGAGCAGCACTTC. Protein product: CSVRGWDGEQHF.

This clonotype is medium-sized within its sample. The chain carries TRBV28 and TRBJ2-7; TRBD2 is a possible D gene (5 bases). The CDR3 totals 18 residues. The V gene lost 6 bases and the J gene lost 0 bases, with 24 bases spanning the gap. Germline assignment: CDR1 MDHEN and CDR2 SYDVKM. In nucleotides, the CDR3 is TGTGCCAGCAGCCGCGGGCAGCCGGGCTTAGGAAGCTCCTACGAGCAGTACTTC. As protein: CASSRGQPGLGSSYEQYF.

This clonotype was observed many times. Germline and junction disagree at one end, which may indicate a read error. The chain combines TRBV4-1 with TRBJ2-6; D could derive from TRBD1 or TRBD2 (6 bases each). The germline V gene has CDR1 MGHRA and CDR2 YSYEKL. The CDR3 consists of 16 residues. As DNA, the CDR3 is TGTGCCAGCAGCCGGACAGCGGGCTCTGGGGCCAACGTCCTGACTTTC. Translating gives CASSRTAGSGANVLTF.

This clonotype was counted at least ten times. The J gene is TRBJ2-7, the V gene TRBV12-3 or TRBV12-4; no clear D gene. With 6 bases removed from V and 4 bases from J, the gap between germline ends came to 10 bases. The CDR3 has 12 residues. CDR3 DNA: TGTGCCAGCAGCACTGGGTTTTACGAGCAGTACTTC. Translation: CASSTGFYEQYF.

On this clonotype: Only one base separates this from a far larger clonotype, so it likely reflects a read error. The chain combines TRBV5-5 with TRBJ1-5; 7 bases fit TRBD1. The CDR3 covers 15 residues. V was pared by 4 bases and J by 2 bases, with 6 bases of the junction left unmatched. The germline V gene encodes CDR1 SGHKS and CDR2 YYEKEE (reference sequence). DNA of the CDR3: TGTGCCAGCAGCACAGGGGCGATTCGCAATCAGCCCCAGCATTTT. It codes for CASSTGAIRNQPQHF. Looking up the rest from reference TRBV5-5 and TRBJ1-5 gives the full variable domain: DAGVTQSPTHLIKTRGQQVTLRCSPISGHKSVSWYQQVLGQGPQFIFQYYEKEERGRGNFPDRFSARQFPNYSSELNVNALLLGDSALYLCASSTGAIRNQPQHFGDGTRLSIL.

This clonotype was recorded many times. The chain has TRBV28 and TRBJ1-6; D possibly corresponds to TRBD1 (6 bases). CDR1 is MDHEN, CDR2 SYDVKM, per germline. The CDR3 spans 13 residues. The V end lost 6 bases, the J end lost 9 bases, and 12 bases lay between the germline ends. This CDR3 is CASRGGGISPLHF. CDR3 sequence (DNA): TGTGCCAGCAGGGGGGGCGGAATTTCACCCCTCCACTTT.

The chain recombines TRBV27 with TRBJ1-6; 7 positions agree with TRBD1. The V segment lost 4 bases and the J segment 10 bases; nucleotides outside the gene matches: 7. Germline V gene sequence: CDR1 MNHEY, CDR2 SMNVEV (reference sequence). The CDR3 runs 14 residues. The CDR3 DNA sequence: TGTGCCAGCAGTTCTAGGACAGGTCGCTCACCCCTCCACTTT. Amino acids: CASSSRTGRSPLHF.

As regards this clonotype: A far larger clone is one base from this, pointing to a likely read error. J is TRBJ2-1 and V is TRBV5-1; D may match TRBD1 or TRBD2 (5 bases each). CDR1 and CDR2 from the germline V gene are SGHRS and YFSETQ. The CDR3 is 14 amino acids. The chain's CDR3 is CAGSLGDSYNEQFF. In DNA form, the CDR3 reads TGTGCCGGCAGCTTGGGGGACTCCTACAATGAGCAGTTCTTC. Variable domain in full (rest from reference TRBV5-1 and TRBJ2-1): KAGVTQTPRYLIKTRGQQVTLSCSPISGHRSVSWYQQTPGQGLQFLFEYFSETQRNKGNFPGRFSGRQFSNSRSEMNVSTLELGDSALYLCAGSLGDSYNEQFFGPGTRLTVL.